This TCR beta chain emerged from a study of human T cells and chemical hapten exposure. About the study: The study sensitized with 2% DPC on a 2 cm by 2 cm patch of upper inner arm skin. Predominantly women, the patients had alopecia areata, totalis or universalis.

As for time point: patch test 1, 2 weeks after DPC sensitization. Treatment in this sample: therapeutic diphenylcyclopropenone sensitization with weekly scalp DPC. The CDR3 has 14 amino acids. Germline CDR1 DFQATT, CDR2 SNEGSKA (reference sequence). For the library, individual cDNA molecules each received unique molecular identifiers. TCRdb reanalysed the RACE reads using MiXCR and keeps one entry per CDR3 protein. The table records some 400,000 distinct CDR3 sequences, about 4.4% of them present only once. Remarks on this clonotype: An end of the junction does not agree with germline; a read error may underlie this.

This clonotype was obtained from a woman in her forties or fifties with alopecia areata. Some clones in this sample may be carry-over from other donors' samples. The chain uses TRBV20-1 and TRBJ2-3; D gene ambiguous. This sample comprised whole blood, obtained in connection with sensitization to the hapten diphenylcyclopropenone (DPC). This CDR3 is CSARGLPWADTRYF. CDR3 nucleotides: TGCAGTGCTAGAGGCCTCCCATGGGCAGATACGCGGTATTTT.